This T cell receptor (beta chain) was identified during a study of T cell changes during pregnancy in multiple sclerosis. The V gene's germline CDR1 is SGHNT and CDR2 YYREEE (reference sequence). Trimming took 4 bases from V and 5 from J; bases not matched to a gene: 5. The CDR3 has 13 amino acids. Assay: immunoSEQ multiplex PCR; the TCRdb copy retains only in-frame clones and omits some. Among about 28,000 clones listed, about 88% were seen once. The chain uses TRBV5-4 and TRBJ2-5; 7 nucleotides align to TRBD1. The clonotype was recovered from a female donor with multiple sclerosis, enrolled in a pregnancy study. The source material was CD4+ T cells from peripheral blood mononuclear cells, sampled in the second trimester of pregnancy. The CDR3 coding sequence is TGTGCCAGCAGCGCACTAGGGGGCGAGACCCAGTACTTC. Translation gives CASSALGGETQYF.